A single sample gave rise to the 14 T cell receptor beta chains below, sequenced in a study of T-cell reconstitution after alpha-beta-depleted transplantation in children. A library of TCRbeta sequences, prepared with unique molecular identifiers, was generated. MiXCR was run by TCRdb on the PCR reads, yielding one entry per CDR3 protein. The table lists around 680,000 distinct CDR3 sequences, roughly 15% of them singletons, with 0.9% to 1.2% in the top ten. The sample was PBMCs from the stem cell graft donor, taken from the stem cell graft. These receptors were obtained from a human donor who donated a stem cell graft to a child with acute myeloid leukemia.

In its sample, this clonotype was seen many times. V gene TRBV7-2 combines with J gene TRBJ1-4; 7 bases are a match to TRBD1. CDR1 and CDR2 from the germline V gene are SGHTA and FQGNSA. J gave up 7 bases and V 4 bases, and 3 bases lay outside the gene matches. The CDR3 has 13 residues. The CDR3 spells CASSSRQGEKLFF. CDR3 nucleotide sequence: TGTGCCAGCAGCTCCCGACAGGGTGAAAAACTGTTTTTT.

The table lists this clonotype with many counts. The chain links TRBV7-2 to TRBJ2-2; D call uncertain. Germline CDR1 is SGHTA and CDR2 is FQGNSA. The CDR3 totals 14 residues. V was trimmed by 5 bases and J by 1 base, leaving 8 bases between them. The CDR3 here is CASSRIMNTGELFF. The CDR3 DNA is TGTGCCAGCAGCCGGATTATGAACACCGGGGAGCTGTTTTTT.

This clonotype was seen only a few times. V usage is TRBV4-1 and J usage is TRBJ2-6; 10 bases are shared with TRBD1. This CDR3 is built from 21 residues. Trimming removed 1 base from V and 0 bases from J; junction bases left unmatched: 12. The germline V gene encodes CDR1 MGHRA and CDR2 YSYEKL. In nucleotides, the CDR3 is TGCGCCAGCAGCCAAGTCTGGGGACAGGGGTCCATCAGCTCTGGGGCCAACGTCCTGACTTTC. Translating gives CASSQVWGQGSISSGANVLTF.

This clonotype was detected only a few times. This chain uses TRBV15 with TRBJ1-5, with a weak D call TRBD1 (6 bases). The V gene's germline CDR1 is LNHNV and CDR2 YYDKDF (reference sequence). Trimming cost V 5 bases and J 6 bases, with 20 bases left between them. The CDR3 has 16 amino acids. The chain's CDR3 is CATSAELTGLSQPQHF. DNA for the CDR3: TGTGCCACCAGCGCCGAACTAACAGGGTTGAGTCAGCCCCAGCATTTT.

This clonotype was observed many times. The chain couples TRBV12-3 or TRBV12-4 to TRBJ1-6; TRBD1 agrees at 8 bases. V dropped 3 bases and J dropped 7; count of bases not matched to a gene: 8. CDR3 length: 16 amino acids. The CDR3 DNA is TGTGCCAGCAGTTTTGGCCGGGACAGGCTGAATTCACCCCTCCACTTT. Translation gives CASSFGRDRLNSPLHF.

This clonotype was picked up many times. This chain joins TRBV10-3 and TRBJ2-4, with D tentatively TRBD1 (7 bases). The CDR3 is 14 amino acids. V was pared by 3 bases and J by 6 bases, with 12 bases between. CDR1 and CDR2 (germline): ENHRY, SYGVKD. CDR3 bases: TGTGCCATCAGTGAAGGGCAGGGGGGAAACATTCAGTACTTC. Protein product: CAISEGQGGNIQYF.

This clonotype was recorded a few times. This chain joins TRBV4-3 and TRBJ2-3, with a possible D match to TRBD2 (5 bases). This CDR3 has 15 amino acids. Germline V lookup: CDR1 LGHNA, CDR2 YSLEER. Between the trimmed V and J ends, which lost 1 base and 2 bases, there was a span of 10 bases. In nucleotides, the CDR3 is TGCGCCAGCAGCCAAGCCCAGGAGGTCACAGATACGCAGTATTTT. It is translated as CASSQAQEVTDTQYF.

The rearrangement joins TRBV4-3 to TRBJ2-7, with D unclear. This CDR3 spans 12 amino acids. Deletions cut 0 bases from V and 6 bases from J, with 6 bases between. CDR1 is LGHNA and CDR2 is YSLEER in the germline V gene. The CDR3 DNA is TGCGCCAGCAGCCAAGATCACGGCGAGCAGTACTTC. Its translation: CASSQDHGEQYF.

This clonotype was counted at least ten times. The V gene is TRBV20-1, the J gene TRBJ2-3; either TRBD1 or TRBD2 may supply D (5 bases each). This CDR3 is built from 13 residues. Germline-derived CDR1 and CDR2 are DFQATT and SNEGSKA (reference sequence). DNA of the CDR3: TGCAGGGGTAGGGACGGAGGCACAGATACGCAGTATTTT. Encoded protein: CRGRDGGTDTQYF.

This clonotype was picked up a small number of times. The chain uses TRBV5-6 and TRBJ2-2, with 7 positions matching TRBD1. The CDR3 sequence is 15 residues long. The junction had 9 bases not matched to a gene; V was cut back by 9 bases and J by 1 base. Germline CDR1 SGHDT, CDR2 YYEEEE. The CDR3 is CATRTGVLNTGELFF. The CDR3 DNA follows: TGTGCCACCCGAACAGGGGTCCTGAACACCGGGGAGCTGTTTTTT.

This clonotype was seen repeatedly, ten times or more. This sequence joins TRBV29-1 and TRBJ2-6, with D possibly being TRBD1 (6 bases). CDR1 and CDR2 from the germline V gene are SQVTM and ANQGSEA. The V and J ends lost 7 bases and 0 bases respectively, with 19 bases between them. This CDR3 region has 17 residues. The CDR3 nucleotides are TGCAGCGCTGTGACAGGCCTGTATAGCTCTGGGGCCAACGTCCTGACTTTC. Protein product: CSAVTGLYSSGANVLTF.

The sample holds a few counts of this clonotype. The genes are TRBV7-2 and TRBJ2-7; D is possibly TRBD1 (5 bases). The germline CDR1 and CDR2 sequences are SGHTA and FQGNSA. V was pared by 4 bases and J by 6 bases, with 13 bases between. CDR3 size: 13 residues. This CDR3 is CASSSTDSSEQYF. CDR3 DNA sequence: TGTGCCAGCAGCTCGACAGACAGTTCCGAGCAGTACTTC.

This clonotype was counted many times. The chain combines TRBV20-1 with TRBJ2-1; tentatively, D is TRBD2 (6 bases). Germline assignment: CDR1 DFQATT and CDR2 SNEGSKA (reference sequence). Between the trimmed V and J ends, which lost 5 bases and 9 bases, there was a span of 17 bases. CDR3 length: 13 amino acids. The CDR3 DNA follows: TGCAGTGCTGGTGGGGGGACGGGGAGTGAGCAGTTCTTC. It codes for CSAGGGTGSEQFF.

In its sample, this clonotype was seen a few times. V usage is TRBV5-1 and J usage is TRBJ1-2, with TRBD1 identical over 9 bases. Germline V gene lookup returns CDR1 SGHRS and CDR2 YFSETQ. The CDR3 has 14 residues. With 4 bases clipped from V and 10 bases from J, the junction kept 11 bases outside the gene matches. The CDR3 nucleotides read TGCGCCAGCAGCGACGGGACAGGGAACGGAGTCTACACCTTC. Its protein product is CASSDGTGNGVYTF.